Given below is one T cell receptor (beta chain) in context. The data originate from a study of T cell changes during pregnancy in multiple sclerosis. This table comes from immunoSEQ multiplex PCR, and its TCRdb copy is limited to in-frame clones, with some not included. The top ten hold roughly 0.81% of the sample, which has 50,000 or so clones, approximately 92% seen once. V trimming: 4 bases; J trimming: 1 base; junction bases outside the gene matches: 3. Per germline, CDR1 SGHNT and CDR2 YYREEE (reference sequence). This CDR3 is 15 amino acids long. The chain links TRBV5-4 to TRBJ2-2, with 8 bases matching TRBD1. The sequences come from CD4+ T cells from peripheral blood mononuclear cells, collected in the third trimester of pregnancy. The clonotype comes from a female donor with multiple sclerosis, enrolled in a pregnancy study. CDR3 residues: CASSRTGLNTGELFF. The DNA for the CDR3 is TGTGCCAGCAGCCGGACAGGGCTGAACACCGGGGAGCTGTTTTTT.